These 7 T cell receptor beta chains were all obtained from the same sample, sequenced in a study of shared clonotypes between healthy human individuals. Repertoires were generated with immunoSEQ multiplex PCR, while TCRdb's copy carries only in-frame clones and drops some. The sample yields about 2.2 million clones, 80% to 95% seen once. It was CD45RO-negative cells, positively selected for CCR7, that made up naive CD8 cells, with terminally differentiated effector memory CD45RA+ cells excluded. The source material was naive CD8+ T cells from PBMCs. These receptor sequences come from a man younger than 35 in good health. Some clones in this sample may be carry-over from other donors' samples.

The rearrangement uses TRBV7-3 and TRBJ2-3; tentative D call: TRBD1 (6 bases). The germline CDR1 and CDR2 sequences are SGHTA and FQGTGA. V dropped 5 bases and J dropped 1 base, with 13 bases sitting between them. This CDR3 contains 15 residues. The CDR3 spells CASSRTGMRTDTQYF. Here the CDR3 DNA reads TGTGCCAGCAGCCGAACAGGGATGCGCACAGATACGCAGTATTTT.

V and J are TRBV30 and TRBJ2-1; 7 bases line up with TRBD1. This CDR3 contains 14 residues. CDR1 is GTSNPN, CDR2 SVGIG, per germline (reference sequence). The V segment lost 4 bases and the J segment 2 bases; nucleotides outside the gene matches: 5. For the CDR3, the DNA is TGTGCCTGGAATGACAGGGTGGCCTACAATGAGCAGTTCTTC. Translation gives CAWNDRVAYNEQFF. Supplemented by reference TRBV30 and TRBJ2-1, the full variable domain reads SQTIHQWPATLVQPVGSPLSLECTVEGTSNPNLYWYRQAAGRGLQLLFYSVGIGQISSEVPQNLSASRPQDRQFILSSKKLLLSDSGFYLCAWNDRVAYNEQFFGPGTRLTVL.

The chain carries TRBV7-8 and TRBJ2-1; possibly TRBD2 for D (8 bases). V lost 5 bases, J lost 12 bases, and 20 bases lay in between. CDR3 size: 14 residues. Per the germline V gene, CDR1 is SGHVS and CDR2 is FQNEAQ. CDR3 bases: TGTGCCAGCAGCCTCGACCCGGGAGGGGGCCGGCAGTTCTTC. It translates to CASSLDPGGGRQFF.

The chain joins TRBV25-1 to TRBJ1-1; the D is unclear. Germline CDR1 reads MGHDK; CDR2 reads SYGVNS. This CDR3 region has 16 residues. V was clipped by 1 base and J by 5 bases, with 17 bases between them. The CDR3 sequence: CASSELTSVYGTEAFF. In nucleotides, the CDR3 is TGTGCCAGCAGTGAATTAACGTCAGTTTACGGGACTGAAGCTTTCTTT.

V usage is TRBV2 and J usage is TRBJ2-1; TRBD1 matches 7 bases. With V trimmed by 0 bases and J by 8 bases, 7 bases remained unmatched. Per the germline V gene, CDR1 is SNHLY and CDR2 is FYNNEI. The CDR3 is 15 amino acids. The CDR3 spells CASSEALLGGDEQFF. The CDR3 region has the DNA TGTGCCAGCAGTGAAGCCCTGTTAGGGGGCGATGAGCAGTTCTTC.

The rearrangement joins TRBV15 to TRBJ1-5, with D possibly matching TRBD1 (5 bases). This CDR3 is built from 14 residues. The V end lost 5 bases, the J end lost 0 bases, and 8 bases lay between the germline ends. Germline values: CDR1 LNHNV, CDR2 YYDKDF (reference sequence). CDR3 sequence (DNA): TGTGCCACCAGCCCAGGGACTAGCAATCAGCCCCAGCATTTT. This encodes CATSPGTSNQPQHF.

The genes are TRBV2 and TRBJ2-5, with D perhaps matching TRBD2 (5 bases). This CDR3 spans 12 amino acids. Germline V CDR1 and CDR2: SNHLY, FYNNEI. Between the trimmed V and J ends, which lost 6 bases and 4 bases, there was a span of 9 bases. Here the CDR3 DNA reads TGTGCCAGCAGGCGGGTGGGAGAGACCCAGTACTTC. Translation gives CASRRVGETQYF.